This is a list of T cell receptor beta chains from one sample in a study of Ad26.COV2.S vaccination and SARS-CoV-2 variants. Measured with immunoSEQ multiplex PCR; TCRdb has only the in-frame clones, and not every one. The sample records a few hundred thousand clones, 80% to 90% being singletons. Sequenced here: peripheral blood, sampled in a trial of Ad26.COV2.S vaccine versus placebo. These receptors all stem from a person aged 18-65 years who received the Ad26.COV2.S COVID-19 vaccine or a placebo. Each CDR3 is given with its conserved first and last residue. A D gene is named only where the DNA matches it firmly. The size entry is marked missing in some rows and otherwise reads once, few, many or a size class.

size	V	J	D	CDR3	DNA
-	TRBV4-1	TRBJ2-1	-	CASSQLMTDIDYNEQFF	TGCGCCAGCAGCCAACTCATGACGGACATCGACTACAATGAGCAGTTCTTC
few	TRBV30	TRBJ1-5	-	CAWGTKTNQPQHF	TGTGCCTGGGGGACCAAGACCAATCAGCCCCAGCATTTT
-	TRBV5-4	TRBJ1-3	-	CASSQPGTTGNTIYF	TGTGCCAGCAGTCAGCCCGGGACAACTGGAAACACCATATATTTT
-	TRBV9	TRBJ2-7	TRBD1	CASSDRQGSSYEQYF	TGTGCCAGCAGCGACCGACAGGGGAGCTCCTACGAGCAGTACTTC
-	TRBV9	TRBJ1-2	-	CASSVGGLGYGYTF	TGTGCCAGCAGCGTAGGTGGGTTGGGCTATGGCTACACCTTC
-	TRBV5-6	TRBJ2-7	-	CASSFGDNSYEQYF	TGTGCCAGCAGCTTTGGGGACAACTCCTACGAGCAGTACTTC
-	TRBV3-1/TRBV3-2	TRBJ2-1	-	CASSHPGAGANEQFF	TGTGCCAGCAGCCACCCCGGTGCGGGGGCCAATGAGCAGTTCTTC
-	TRBV5-4	TRBJ2-2	TRBD1	CASSSGTDYTGELFF	TGTGCCAGCAGCTCCGGGACAGACTACACCGGGGAGCTGTTTTTT
-	TRBV14	TRBJ2-2	-	CASSQVFNDLPGELFF	TGTGCCAGCAGCCAAGTATTTAACGACCTTCCCGGGGAGCTGTTTTTT
-	TRBV18	TRBJ2-5	-	CASSPRETTQETQYF	TGTGCCAGCTCACCACGGGAGACTACCCAAGAGACCCAGTACTTC
-	TRBV7-9	TRBJ2-1	-	CASSFLYREGDEQFF	TGTGCCAGCAGCTTCCTTTACAGGGAGGGGGATGAGCAGTTCTTC
-	TRBV6-5	TRBJ1-1	-	CASSYGAGTNTEAFF	TGTGCCAGCAGTTACGGAGCTGGCACTAACACTGAAGCTTTCTTT
many	TRBV10-3	TRBJ1-6	-	CAISGQRRGWPLHF	TGTGCCATCAGTGGACAGCGTCGCGGATGGCCCCTCCACTTT
-	TRBV4-1	TRBJ1-4	TRBD1	CASSPGQGKLFF	TGCGCCAGCAGCCCTGGACAGGGAAAACTGTTTTTT
few	TRBV7-9	TRBJ1-5	-	CASSQGSSNQPQHF	TGTGCCAGCAGCCAGGGTTCTAGCAATCAGCCCCAGCATTTT
-	TRBV4-1	TRBJ2-4	TRBD2	CASSQTGGRDIQYF	TGCGCCAGCAGCCAGACGGGGGGGAGAGACATTCAGTACTTC
-	TRBV12-3/TRBV12-4	TRBJ2-3	-	CASSALGADTQYF	TGTGCCAGCAGTGCCTTAGGGGCAGATACGCAGTATTTT
-	TRBV19	TRBJ1-5	-	CASSMGGHQPQHF	TGTGCCAGTAGTATGGGGGGACATCAGCCCCAGCATTTT
few	TRBV4-2	TRBJ2-2	TRBD2	CASSQTSGGAIFGVGELFF	TGTGCCAGCAGCCAAACTAGCGGGGGGGCCATTTTCGGCGTCGGGGAGCTGTTTTTT
-	TRBV6-5	TRBJ2-1	TRBD2	CASSMTSGAYNEQFF	TGTGCCAGCAGCATGACTAGCGGGGCCTACAATGAGCAGTTCTTC
few	TRBV2	TRBJ2-7	-	CASSDPPYEQYF	TGTGCCAGCAGTGACCCTCCCTACGAGCAGTACTTC
once	TRBV11-3	TRBJ1-3	TRBD1	CASSLEQGASGNTIYF	TGTGCCAGCAGCTTAGAACAGGGGGCGTCTGGAAACACCATATATTTT
once	TRBV14	TRBJ2-7	TRBD1	CASSPDRGRTYEQYF	TGTGCCAGCAGTCCTGACAGGGGAAGAACCTACGAGCAGTACTTC
-	TRBV30	TRBJ2-5	-	CAWRGGFQETQYF	TGTGCCTGGAGAGGAGGGTTTCAAGAGACCCAGTACTTC